The 23 T cell receptor beta chains listed next were all sequenced from one sample in a study of cytomegalovirus exposure and HLA in healthy donors (dated 2017 in TCRdb). The receptor library was made with the immunoSEQ multiplex PCR assay. For the multiplex PCR, a mixture combining 60 forward primers for TCR Vbeta segments and 13 reverse primers for TCR Jbeta segments was used. As stored in TCRdb, this immuneACCESS dataset retains in-frame rearrangements with V and J assigned. A fraction of the clones does not appear; measured against another copy, unresolved V genes explain less than half of the discrepancy, and the remainder lacks a known reason. The sample records about 200,000 clones, 86% of which are singletons. Jointly, the top ten make up more than 0.25% of the sample. Sequencing used PBMCs. The source of these receptors is a woman aged 25 to 39 in good health and CMV-seronegative.

This chain uses TRBV6-5 with TRBJ1-1; TRBD1 aligns across 7 bases. This CDR3 is 15 amino acids long. Losses at the gene ends were 4 bases for V and 0 bases for J; bases not matched to a gene: 5. The germline V gene encodes CDR1 MNHEY and CDR2 SVGAGI. The CDR3 region is CASSSTGIVNTEAFF. Written as DNA, the CDR3 is TGTGCCAGCAGTTCGACAGGGATAGTGAACACTGAAGCTTTCTTT.

This sequence joins TRBV7-9 and TRBJ2-7, with D possibly matching TRBD1 (5 bases). Looked up from germline, CDR1 is SEHNR and CDR2 is FQNEAQ (reference sequence). V shed 1 base and J shed 6 bases, with 10 bases lying between them. The CDR3 length is 13 residues. CDR3: CASSLEGYPEQYF. Written as DNA, the CDR3 is TGTGCCAGCAGCTTAGAGGGGTACCCCGAGCAGTACTTC.

The J gene is TRBJ2-2, the V gene TRBV4-2; 10 nucleotides agree with TRBD2. V trimming: 1 base; J trimming: 5 bases; junction bases outside the gene matches: 13. CDR1 LGHNA and CDR2 YNFKEQ come from the germline V gene. This CDR3 spans 19 amino acids. CDR3 coding DNA: TGTGCCAGCAGCCAAGTGGGGGTTGAGCGGGAGGGCCTAACCGGGGAGCTGTTTTTT. Translating it yields CASSQVGVEREGLTGELFF.

This sequence joins TRBV7-9 and TRBJ1-4; 8 bases align to TRBD1. This CDR3 is built from 14 residues. The germline V gene has CDR1 SEHNR and CDR2 FQNEAQ (reference sequence). Trimming removed 5 bases from V and 7 bases from J; junction bases left unmatched: 6. The CDR3 DNA reads TGTGCCAGCAGCCTGACAGGGGCTGGTGAAAAACTGTTTTTT. Protein: CASSLTGAGEKLFF. The whole variable domain, filled in from reference TRBV7-9 and TRBJ1-4, reads DTGVSQNPRHKITKRGQNVTFRCDPISEHNRLYWYRQTLGQGPEFLTYFQNEAQLEKSRLLSDRFSAERPKGSFSTLEIQRTEQGDSAMYLCASSLTGAGEKLFFGSGTQLSVL.

The sample holds a few counts of this clone. V gene TRBV7-9 combines with J gene TRBJ1-2; 7 bases align to TRBD1. Germline loops: CDR1 SEHNR, CDR2 FQNEAQ (reference sequence). V lost 5 bases and J lost 3; bases outside the gene matches: 6. The CDR3 contains 14 residues. Written as DNA, the CDR3 is TGTGCCAGCAGCCCGGGACAGAGAGACTATGGCTACACCTTC. Its protein product is CASSPGQRDYGYTF.

This sequence joins TRBV7-3 and TRBJ2-5; 9 nucleotides agree with TRBD1. The CDR3 covers 13 residues. Germline V CDR1 and CDR2: SGHTA, FQGTGA. V gave up 5 bases and J gave up 5 bases; unmatched junction bases: 3. The CDR3 nucleotides read TGTGCCAGCAGCCCGGGACAGGGTGAGACCCAGTACTTC. It codes for CASSPGQGETQYF.

J is TRBJ1-6 and V is TRBV6-6; perhaps TRBD1 as D (5 bases). CDR1 is MNHNY and CDR2 is SVGAGI in the germline V gene (reference sequence). V was clipped by 5 bases and J by 8 bases, with 10 bases between them. This CDR3 comprises 13 residues. The CDR3: CASSPPGDSPLHF. In DNA form, the CDR3 reads TGTGCCAGCAGTCCGCCGGGGGATTCACCCCTCCACTTT.

The gene calls are TRBV11-3 and TRBJ2-2; D remains ambiguous. The CDR3 is 15 residues long. The germline gives CDR1 SGHNT, CDR2 YENEEA. The germline V and J ends were trimmed by 0 bases and 4 bases, with 9 bases remaining between them. The CDR3 protein is CASSLDRAATGELFF. CDR3 bases: TGTGCCAGCAGCTTAGATCGAGCTGCCACCGGGGAGCTGTTTTTT.

The gene calls are TRBV13 and TRBJ2-2; TRBD2 might be the D (6 bases). Germline assignment: CDR1 PRHDT and CDR2 FYEKMQ (reference sequence). Trimming took off 4 bases at V and 5 bases at J, with 11 bases between the two ends. This CDR3 region has 14 residues. CDR3 coding DNA: TGTGCCAGCAGCTCCATCGGGGGAACCGGGGAGCTGTTTTTT. Amino acid sequence: CASSSIGGTGELFF. Drawing the rest from reference TRBV13 and TRBJ2-2, the complete variable domain is AAGVIQSPRHLIKEKRETATLKCYPIPRHDTVYWYQQGPGQDPQFLISFYEKMQSDKGSIPDRFSAQQFSDYHSELNMSSLELGDSALYFCASSSIGGTGELFFGEGSRLTVL.

On this clone itself: In the same sample, other DNA sequences code for this CDR3. The CDR3 coding sequence is TGTGCCAGCAGTTTAGCGCCCACTGAAGCTTTCTTT. Translation gives CASSLAPTEAFF. The V and J genes are TRBV28 and TRBJ1-1; D unclear. Germline V gene data show CDR1 as MDHEN and CDR2 as SYDVKM. The CDR3 contains 12 residues. V was pared by 2 bases and J by 4 bases, with 5 bases between.

The chain recombines TRBV28 with TRBJ2-5; 9 nucleotides align to TRBD2. In germline, CDR1 is MDHEN, CDR2 SYDVKM. The CDR3 consists of 21 residues. V shed 2 bases, J shed 0 bases, and the junction held 19 bases outside the gene matches. This chain's CDR3 is CASSLGRAGTSWRGNQETQYF. The CDR3 bases are TGTGCCAGCAGTTTAGGAAGGGCGGGGACTAGCTGGCGGGGCAACCAAGAGACCCAGTACTTC.

The chain joins TRBV27 to TRBJ1-1; D might be TRBD1 (5 bases). Trimming removed 6 bases from V and 2 bases from J, with 10 bases in between. CDR1 is MNHEY and CDR2 is SMNVEV in the germline V gene (reference sequence). This CDR3 has 13 residues. CDR3 coding DNA: TGTGCCAGCAGCCACGACAGAAACACTGAAGCTTTCTTT. This encodes CASSHDRNTEAFF.

This chain uses TRBV28 with TRBJ2-6; D possibly corresponds to TRBD1 (6 bases). V was clipped by 1 base and J by 4 bases, with 14 bases between them. The CDR3 runs to 17 residues. Germline-derived CDR1 and CDR2 are MDHEN and SYDVKM. The CDR3 DNA sequence: TGTGCCAGCAGTTTATATCTAGTGGGGGCAGGGGCCAACGTCCTGACTTTC. This translates into CASSLYLVGAGANVLTF.

Details on this clone: The same CDR3 arises from other DNA sequences in this sample as well. The rearrangement uses TRBV5-4 and TRBJ2-5; 9 bases match TRBD2. The germline V gene has CDR1 SGHNT and CDR2 YYREEE (reference sequence). V shed 0 bases, J shed 2 bases, and the junction held 2 bases outside the gene matches. CDR3 size: 15 residues. This CDR3 is CASSLASGVQETQYF. The CDR3 region has the DNA TGTGCCAGCAGCTTGGCTAGCGGGGTTCAAGAGACCCAGTACTTC.

V gene TRBV28 combines with J gene TRBJ1-5, with 9 nucleotides matching TRBD1. V was clipped by 7 bases and J by 4 bases; unmatched bases: 5. Germline CDR1 is MDHEN and CDR2 is SYDVKM. The CDR3 length is 14 residues. The CDR3 nucleotides are TGTGCCAGCACCCTGACAGGGGGGAATCAGCCCCAGCATTTT. This translates into CASTLTGGNQPQHF.

V is TRBV18 and J is TRBJ2-7; possible D gene TRBD2, 6 bases. This CDR3 has 14 residues. Germline values: CDR1 KGHSH, CDR2 LQKENI. The V and J ends lost 2 bases and 1 base respectively, with 9 bases between them. CDR3 nucleotide sequence: TGTGCCAGCTCACCATCTAGCGAGTCCTACGAGCAGTACTTC. Translated, it gives CASSPSSESYEQYF.

The chain carries TRBV18 and TRBJ2-7; 9 positions agree with TRBD1. The CDR3 sequence is 13 residues long. Germline V gene sequence: CDR1 KGHSH, CDR2 LQKENI. Trimming cost V 6 bases and J 6 bases; bases outside gene matches: 6. The CDR3 reads CASSLLDRGEQYF. CDR3 DNA: TGTGCCAGCTCCCTATTGGACAGGGGCGAGCAGTACTTC.

The genes are TRBV28 and TRBJ2-7, with D perhaps matching TRBD2 (5 bases). This CDR3 has 15 residues. Trimming removed 6 bases at V and 2 bases at J, with 17 bases between. CDR1 MDHEN and CDR2 SYDVKM come from the germline V gene. As DNA, the CDR3 is TGTGCCAGCAGAAAAGGGAGAGTTCAGGCCTACGAGCAGTACTTC. Its translation: CASRKGRVQAYEQYF. The variable domain in full, with the rest retrieved from reference TRBV28 and TRBJ2-7, is DVKVTQSSRYLVKRTGEKVFLECVQDMDHENMFWYRQDPGLGLRLIYFSYDVKMKEKGDIPEGYSVSREKKERFSLILESASTNQTSMYLCASRKGRVQAYEQYFGPGTRLTVT.

The rearrangement uses TRBV28 and TRBJ2-1, with D possibly matching TRBD2 (5 bases). The CDR3 spans 12 residues. CDR1 and CDR2 (germline): MDHEN, SYDVKM. Trimming stripped 5 bases from V and 9 bases from J, with 11 bases between. Here the CDR3 reads CASSIPTSEQFF. In DNA form, the CDR3 reads TGTGCCAGCAGTATCCCCACTAGTGAGCAGTTCTTC.

The CDR3 protein is CASRTFGTGYDEQYF. The CDR3 DNA sequence: TGCGCCAGCAGAACTTTCGGGACAGGGTACGACGAGCAGTACTTC. The J gene is TRBJ2-7, the V gene TRBV5-1, with TRBD1 matching 9 bases. Germline lookup yields CDR1 SGHRS and CDR2 YFSETQ. This CDR3 spans 15 amino acids. V gave up 5 bases and J gave up 5 bases; unmatched junction bases: 11. The variable domain in full, with the rest retrieved from reference TRBV5-1 and TRBJ2-7, is KAGVTQTPRYLIKTRGQQVTLSCSPISGHRSVSWYQQTPGQGLQFLFEYFSETQRNKGNFPGRFSGRQFSNSRSEMNVSTLELGDSALYLCASRTFGTGYDEQYFGPGTRLTVT.

This chain links TRBV18 with TRBJ2-7, with D maybe TRBD2 (5 bases). This CDR3 contains 14 residues. Per germline, CDR1 KGHSH and CDR2 LQKENI. V gave up 8 bases and J gave up 7 bases, with 21 bases separating them. The CDR3 region has the DNA TGTGCCAGCGTTAGTAATCAAGGGCCGGGAGAGCAGTACTTC. Residues: CASVSNQGPGEQYF. The full variable domain, in which reference TRBV18 and TRBJ2-7 provide the parts outside the CDR3, is NAGVMQNPRHLVRRRGQEARLRCSPMKGHSHVYWYRQLPEEGLKFMVYLQKENIIDESGMPKERFSAEFPKEGPSILRIQQVVRGDSAAYFCASVSNQGPGEQYFGPGTRLTVT.

The J gene is TRBJ2-2, the V gene TRBV5-4; TRBD1 matches at 11 bases. Germline trimming cut 4 bases from V and 4 bases from J; bases unmatched to any gene: 6. Germline CDR1 reads SGHNT; CDR2 reads YYREEE (reference sequence). This CDR3 is 16 amino acids long. DNA of the CDR3: TGTGCCAGCAGCGGGACAGGGGGGCCGGCCACCGGGGAGCTGTTTTTT. Protein product: CASSGTGGPATGELFF.

The gene calls are TRBV18 and TRBJ2-2, with 7 bases matching TRBD1. The CDR3 has 16 residues. Looked up from germline, CDR1 is KGHSH and CDR2 is LQKENI. V dropped 2 bases and J dropped 5; count of bases not matched to a gene: 8. The CDR3 spells CASSPSRTGWTGELFF. CDR3 nucleotides: TGTGCCAGCTCACCATCCAGGACAGGCTGGACCGGGGAGCTGTTTTTT.